This T cell receptor beta chain stems from a study of CD8 T cells in Susac syndrome. FACS was used to enrich TEMRA cells, whereas the CD8+ and CD4+ T cells were obtained by negative isolation. A quantity of about 0.5 to 1 ug RNA underwent reverse transcription using random hexamers. An immunoSEQ multiplex PCR generated amplified TCR beta CDR3 products spanning 54 Vbeta and 13 Jbeta. Each CDR3 protein is one row after TCRdb ran MiXCR on the immunoSEQ multiplex PCR reads. This sample carries around 280,000 distinct CDR3 sequences, under 95% of them seen once, and the ten largest clones take roughly 0.07%. The CDR3 is 15 amino acids. The V gene lost 7 bases and the J gene lost 4 bases, with 17 bases spanning the gap. Germline CDR1 is LNHDA and CDR2 is SQIVND (reference sequence).

The specimen sequenced was CD4+ T cells from PBMCs. The V gene is TRBV19, the J gene TRBJ1-5, with D possibly matching TRBD1 (6 bases). The clonotype originates from a human donor with multiple sclerosis. The CDR3 bases are TGTGCCAGTACCAAACTGGGGGGGCTTAATCAGCCCCAGCATTTT. Residues: CASTKLGGLNQPQHF.